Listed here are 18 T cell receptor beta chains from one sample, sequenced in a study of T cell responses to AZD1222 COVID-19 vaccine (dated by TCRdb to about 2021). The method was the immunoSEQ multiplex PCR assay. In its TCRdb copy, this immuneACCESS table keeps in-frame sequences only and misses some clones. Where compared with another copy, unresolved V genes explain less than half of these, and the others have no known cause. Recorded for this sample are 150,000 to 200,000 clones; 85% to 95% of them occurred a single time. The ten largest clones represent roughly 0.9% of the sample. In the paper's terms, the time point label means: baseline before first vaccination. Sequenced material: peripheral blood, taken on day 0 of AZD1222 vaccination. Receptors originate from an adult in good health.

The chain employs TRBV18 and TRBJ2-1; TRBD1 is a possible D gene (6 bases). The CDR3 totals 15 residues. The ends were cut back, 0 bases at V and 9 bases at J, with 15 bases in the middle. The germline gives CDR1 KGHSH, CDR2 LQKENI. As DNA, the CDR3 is TGTGCCAGCTCACCACCACGGCAGGGGTTCGGTGAGCAGTTCTTC. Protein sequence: CASSPPRQGFGEQFF.

The CDR3 bases are TGTGCCAGCAGCCCTGTACTGGGGATTTCACCCCTCCACTTT. This sequence encodes CASSPVLGISPLHF. The chain combines TRBV7-8 with TRBJ1-6, with D unclear. Trimming shortened V by 5 bases and J by 9 bases, and 14 bases separated the two germline ends. CDR3 length: 14 residues. Per germline, CDR1 SGHVS and CDR2 FQNEAQ.

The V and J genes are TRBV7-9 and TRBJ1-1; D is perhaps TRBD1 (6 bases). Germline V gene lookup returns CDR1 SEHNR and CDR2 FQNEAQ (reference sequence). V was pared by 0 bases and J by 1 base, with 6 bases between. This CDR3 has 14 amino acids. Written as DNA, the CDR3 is TGTGCCAGCAGCTTAGCAGGGGGGAACACTGAAGCTTTCTTT. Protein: CASSLAGGNTEAFF.

CDR3 sequence reads: CASLGAAEAFF. In nucleotides, the CDR3 is TGTGCCAGCCTCGGGGCAGCAGAAGCTTTCTTT. This rearrangement joins TRBV12-3 or TRBV12-4 to TRBJ1-1; possible D gene TRBD1, 5 bases. This CDR3 is built from 11 residues. The germline V and J ends were trimmed by 8 bases and 8 bases, with 12 bases remaining between them.

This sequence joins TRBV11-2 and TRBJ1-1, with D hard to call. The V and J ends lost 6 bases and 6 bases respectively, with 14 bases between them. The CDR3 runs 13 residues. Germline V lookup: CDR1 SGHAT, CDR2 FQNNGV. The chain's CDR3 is CASSTTVTPEAFF. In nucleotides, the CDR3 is TGTGCCAGCAGTACAACAGTGACCCCTGAAGCTTTCTTT. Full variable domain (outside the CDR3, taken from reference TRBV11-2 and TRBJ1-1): EAGVAQSPRYKIIEKRQSVAFWCNPISGHATLYWYQQILGQGPKLLIQFQNNGVVDDSQLPKDRFSAERLKGVDSTLKIQPAKLEDSAVYLCASSTTVTPEAFFGQGTRLTVV.

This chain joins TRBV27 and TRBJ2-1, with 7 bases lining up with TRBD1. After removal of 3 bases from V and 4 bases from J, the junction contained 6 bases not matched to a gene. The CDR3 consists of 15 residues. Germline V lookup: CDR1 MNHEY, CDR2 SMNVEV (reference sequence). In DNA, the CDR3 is TGTGCCAGCAGTTTTGGGACAGAATTATACAATGAGCAGTTCTTC. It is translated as CASSFGTELYNEQFF.

Here the CDR3 reads CASSSGIPNYGYTF. DNA for the CDR3: TGTGCCAGCAGTTCCGGGATACCTAACTATGGCTACACCTTC. This chain uses TRBV6-5 with TRBJ1-2; D not resolved. Trimming took 4 bases from V and 0 from J, leaving 9 bases between them. There are 14 residues in the CDR3. Germline values: CDR1 MNHEY, CDR2 SVGAGI.

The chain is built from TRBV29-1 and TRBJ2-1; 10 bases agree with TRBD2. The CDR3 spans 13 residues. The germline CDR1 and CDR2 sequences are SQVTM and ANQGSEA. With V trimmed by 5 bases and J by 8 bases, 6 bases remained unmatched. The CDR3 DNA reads TGCAGCGTTAAAGCGGGGGGGCCTGATGAGCAGTTCTTC. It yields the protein CSVKAGGPDEQFF.

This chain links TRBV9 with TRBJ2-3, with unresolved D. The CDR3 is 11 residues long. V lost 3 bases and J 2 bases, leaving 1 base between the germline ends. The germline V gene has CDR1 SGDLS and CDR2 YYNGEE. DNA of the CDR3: TGTGCCAGCAGCGCCACAGATACGCAGTATTTT. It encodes CASSATDTQYF.

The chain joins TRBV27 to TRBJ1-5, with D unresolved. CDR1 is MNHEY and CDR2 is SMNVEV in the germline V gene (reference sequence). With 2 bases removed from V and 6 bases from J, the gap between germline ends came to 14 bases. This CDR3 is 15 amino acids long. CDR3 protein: CASSLIWGMGQPQHF. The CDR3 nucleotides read TGTGCCAGCAGTTTAATCTGGGGAATGGGTCAGCCCCAGCATTTT.

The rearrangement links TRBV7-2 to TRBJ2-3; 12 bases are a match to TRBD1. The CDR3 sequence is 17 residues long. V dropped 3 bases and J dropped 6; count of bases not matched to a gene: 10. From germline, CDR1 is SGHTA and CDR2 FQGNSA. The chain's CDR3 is CASSLEGGTGGFDTQYF. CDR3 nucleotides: TGTGCCAGCAGCTTGGAAGGAGGGACAGGGGGCTTTGATACGCAGTATTTT.

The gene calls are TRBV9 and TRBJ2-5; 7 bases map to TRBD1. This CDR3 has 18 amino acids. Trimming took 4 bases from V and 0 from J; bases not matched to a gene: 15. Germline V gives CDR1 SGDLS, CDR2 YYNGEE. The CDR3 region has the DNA TGTGCCAGCAGCCCCCCTACCCCGGGACAGCCAGACCAAGAGACCCAGTACTTC. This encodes CASSPPTPGQPDQETQYF. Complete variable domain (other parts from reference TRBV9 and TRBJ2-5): DSGVTQTPKHLITATGQRVTLRCSPRSGDLSVYWYQQSLDQGLQFLIQYYNGEERAKGNILERFSAQQFPDLHSELNLSSLELGDSALYFCASSPPTPGQPDQETQYFGPGTRLLVL.

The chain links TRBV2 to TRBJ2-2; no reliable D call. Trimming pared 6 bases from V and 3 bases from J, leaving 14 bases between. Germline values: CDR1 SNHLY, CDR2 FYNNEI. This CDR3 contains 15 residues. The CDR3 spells CASRTTWFDTGELFF. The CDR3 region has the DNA TGTGCCAGCAGAACAACATGGTTCGACACCGGGGAGCTGTTTTTT.

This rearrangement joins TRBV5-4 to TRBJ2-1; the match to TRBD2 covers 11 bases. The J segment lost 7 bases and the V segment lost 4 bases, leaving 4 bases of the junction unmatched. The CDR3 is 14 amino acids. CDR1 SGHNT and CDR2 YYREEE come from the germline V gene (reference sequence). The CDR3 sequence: CASSVSGGVNEQFF. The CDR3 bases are TGTGCCAGCAGCGTTAGCGGGGGGGTAAATGAGCAGTTCTTC.

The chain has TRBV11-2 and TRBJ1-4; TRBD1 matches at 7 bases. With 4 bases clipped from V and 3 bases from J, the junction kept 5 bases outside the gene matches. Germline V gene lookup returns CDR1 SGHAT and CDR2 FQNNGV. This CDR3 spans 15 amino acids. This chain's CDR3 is CASSSSTGSNEKLFF. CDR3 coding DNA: TGTGCCAGCAGCTCATCGACAGGGTCTAATGAAAAACTGTTTTTT.

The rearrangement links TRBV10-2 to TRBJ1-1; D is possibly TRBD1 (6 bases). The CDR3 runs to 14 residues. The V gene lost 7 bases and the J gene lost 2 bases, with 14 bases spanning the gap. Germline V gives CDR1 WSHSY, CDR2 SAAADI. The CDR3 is CASTPGAANTEAFF. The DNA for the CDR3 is TGCGCCAGCACCCCAGGGGCCGCAAACACTGAAGCTTTCTTT.

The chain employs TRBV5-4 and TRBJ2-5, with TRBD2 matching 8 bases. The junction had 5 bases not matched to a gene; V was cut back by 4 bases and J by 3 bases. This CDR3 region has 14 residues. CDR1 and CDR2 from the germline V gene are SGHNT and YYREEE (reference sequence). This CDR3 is CASSPRGAEETQYF. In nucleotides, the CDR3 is TGTGCCAGCAGCCCGCGGGGGGCCGAAGAGACCCAGTACTTC. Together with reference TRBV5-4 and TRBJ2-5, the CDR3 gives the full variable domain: ETGVTQSPTHLIKTRGQQVTLRCSSQSGHNTVSWYQQALGQGPQFIFQYYREEENGRGNFPPRFSGLQFPNYSSELNVNALELDDSALYLCASSPRGAEETQYFGPGTRLLVL.

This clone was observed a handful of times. The CDR3 nucleotides are TGTGCCAGCAGCTTAGACTCGGGAGCCCGGGAGCAGTACTTC. Protein: CASSLDSGAREQYF. This sequence joins TRBV7-9 and TRBJ2-7; a possible D gene is TRBD2 (6 bases). Germline lookup yields CDR1 SEHNR and CDR2 FQNEAQ (reference sequence). The V end was cut by 1 base, the J end by 7 bases, with 14 bases between. The length of the CDR3 is 14 residues.